These 27 T cell receptor beta chains originate from one sample sequenced in a study of cytomegalovirus exposure and HLA in healthy donors. A multiplex PCR was run with 60 Vbeta primers and 13 Jbeta primers. The assay was immunoSEQ multiplex PCR, and TCRdb's table has in-frame clones only and misses some. The sample has about 150,000 clones; roughly three quarters are singletons. Sequenced: PBMCs. The receptors shown here come from a woman between 40 and 50 years old in good health and CMV-seropositive.

J is TRBJ2-3 and V is TRBV7-2, with 13 nucleotides matching TRBD2. The germline CDR1 and CDR2 sequences are SGHTA and FQGNSA. V lost 5 bases and J lost 2; bases outside the gene matches: 7. The CDR3 has 17 amino acids. The DNA of the CDR3 is TGTGCCAGCAGCCGGGGGACTAGCGGGATTAACACAGATACGCAGTATTTT. Translating gives CASSRGTSGINTDTQYF. Using reference TRBV7-2 and TRBJ2-3 for the parts outside the CDR3, the full variable domain is GAGVSQSPSNKVTEKGKDVELRCDPISGHTALYWYRQSLGQGLEFLIYFQGNSAPDKSGLPSDRFSAERTGGSVSTLTIQRTQQEDSAVYLCASSRGTSGINTDTQYFGPGTRLTVL.

V usage is TRBV7-9 and J usage is TRBJ2-2; possible D gene TRBD1, 6 bases. V was clipped by 7 bases and J by 1 base, with 13 bases between them. The germline V gene encodes CDR1 SEHNR and CDR2 FQNEAQ (reference sequence). This CDR3 region has 15 residues. The CDR3 DNA follows: TGTGCCAGCACCCTGTGGGACAAGAACACCGGGGAGCTGTTTTTT. This encodes CASTLWDKNTGELFF.

The V call is TRBV5-3, the J call TRBJ2-5; no reliable D call. TRBV5-3 is an ORF, with its function uncertain. V lost 0 bases, J lost 3 bases, and 12 bases lay in between. The CDR3 extends over 15 amino acids. CDR3 region: CARSLGAKAKETQYF. The CDR3 DNA reads as TGTGCCAGAAGCTTGGGGGCGAAGGCGAAAGAGACCCAGTACTTC.

The rearrangement links TRBV6-4 to TRBJ1-2; the D is unclear. V was cut by 5 bases and J by 4 bases, with 11 bases left in between. The CDR3 runs 13 residues. The germline V gene encodes CDR1 MRHNA and CDR2 SNTAGT. CDR3 protein: CASSPRGTYGYTF. For the CDR3, the DNA is TGTGCCAGCAGTCCCCGGGGTACCTATGGCTACACCTTC.

In its sample, this clone was seen once. The CDR3 loop reads CASSRANTEAFF. The CDR3 DNA follows: TGTGCCAGCTCACGAGCTAACACTGAAGCTTTCTTT. This chain links TRBV18 with TRBJ1-1; D gene unclear. V gave up 4 bases and J gave up 2 bases, with 5 bases separating them. The CDR3 runs to 12 residues. Germline V CDR1 and CDR2: KGHSH, LQKENI.

A few counts support this clone. This chain connects TRBV29-1 to TRBJ1-1; D is undetermined. CDR1 and CDR2 from the germline V gene are SQVTM and ANQGSEA. V dropped 0 bases and J dropped 4 bases, with 9 bases sitting between them. There are 13 residues in the CDR3. CDR3 sequence: CSVEEGGFTEAFF. CDR3 DNA: TGCAGCGTTGAAGAGGGCGGGTTCACTGAAGCTTTCTTT.

The chain employs TRBV7-9 and TRBJ1-4, with 7 bases identical to TRBD1. This CDR3 is 16 amino acids long. The germline V gene encodes CDR1 SEHNR and CDR2 FQNEAQ (reference sequence). The junction had 20 bases not matched to a gene; V was cut back by 5 bases and J by 14 bases. CDR3 bases: TGTGCCAGCAGCCCCGGTCAGGGCAGGGGGGCCAACGAGCTGTTTTTT. Translating it yields CASSPGQGRGANELFF.

The chain combines TRBV4-1 with TRBJ2-1; 10 bases map to TRBD2. The CDR3 consists of 15 residues. J was trimmed by 9 bases and V by 4 bases; bases with no gene match: 9. Looked up from germline, CDR1 is MGHRA and CDR2 is YSYEKL. The CDR3 DNA reads TGCGCCAGCAGCCCTCTAGCGGGGGTCAGTGGTGAGCAGTTCTTC. Protein: CASSPLAGVSGEQFF.

This chain joins TRBV5-1 and TRBJ2-6, with D perhaps TRBD1 (6 bases). The V gene's germline CDR1 is SGHRS and CDR2 YFSETQ. The length of the CDR3 is 15 residues. The ends were cut back, 4 bases at V and 2 bases at J, with 10 bases in the middle. As DNA, the CDR3 is TGCGCCAGCAGCATGGGGGCCCCTGGGGCCAACGTCCTGACTTTC. This sequence encodes CASSMGAPGANVLTF.

The count of this clone is one. The chain carries TRBV7-9 and TRBJ2-3; 13 bases are a match to TRBD2. The CDR3 spans 14 residues. CDR1 is SEHNR and CDR2 is FQNEAQ in the germline V gene (reference sequence). V shed 5 bases, J shed 9 bases, and the junction held 5 bases outside the gene matches. The CDR3 DNA follows: TGTGCCAGCAGCCGGGGACTAGCGGGGTCCACGCAGTATTTT. It translates to CASSRGLAGSTQYF.

The genes are TRBV4-1 and TRBJ2-1, with TRBD2 identical over 8 bases. J lost 8 bases, V lost 0 bases, and 9 bases had no gene match. This CDR3 region has 16 residues. The germline CDR1 and CDR2 sequences are MGHRA and YSYEKL. CDR3 sequence: CASSQDYGGGIDEQFF. The CDR3 nucleotides read TGCGCCAGCAGCCAAGATTATGGCGGGGGGATCGATGAGCAGTTCTTC.

The DNA of the CDR3 is TGTGCCAGCAGCCCTGAGCTAGTGGGGGAGGGACTGACCTACGAGCAGTACTTC. Protein: CASSPELVGEGLTYEQYF. The gene calls are TRBV7-9 and TRBJ2-7, with 7 bases matching TRBD2. The CDR3 sequence is 18 residues long. Losses at the gene ends were 5 bases for V and 2 bases for J; bases not matched to a gene: 18. The germline V gene has CDR1 SEHNR and CDR2 FQNEAQ (reference sequence).

The rearrangement uses TRBV18 and TRBJ2-2; 7 nucleotides align to TRBD1. Germline V gene lookup returns CDR1 KGHSH and CDR2 LQKENI. The CDR3 totals 16 residues. V lost 6 bases and J lost 2; bases outside the gene matches: 9. Written as DNA, the CDR3 is TGTGCCAGCTCTCAACTCCGGGACAGTAACACCGGGGAGCTGTTTTTT. Amino acid sequence: CASSQLRDSNTGELFF.

The chain employs TRBV7-9 and TRBJ2-1, with 8 bases fitting TRBD2. Germline CDR1 and CDR2: SEHNR and FQNEAQ (reference sequence). The CDR3 consists of 16 residues. Trimming at V came to 5 bases and at J to 4 bases, leaving 10 bases not matched to a gene. The CDR3 protein is CASSRSGGLRYNEQFF. The DNA of the CDR3 is TGTGCCAGCAGCCGAAGCGGGGGACTACGATACAATGAGCAGTTCTTC.

The gene calls are TRBV5-6 and TRBJ2-5; D is uncertain. This CDR3 has 15 amino acids. The V gene's germline CDR1 is SGHDT and CDR2 YYEEEE. Trimming stripped 1 base from V and 5 bases from J, with 15 bases between. The CDR3 DNA reads TGTGCCAGCAGCTTGTCCGACTCAAGCGCGGAGACCCAGTACTTC. Translation gives CASSLSDSSAETQYF.

The rearrangement links TRBV5-4 to TRBJ2-1; 7 positions match TRBD2. CDR3 size: 16 residues. The V segment lost 4 bases and the J segment 6 bases; nucleotides outside the gene matches: 13. Germline assignment: CDR1 SGHNT and CDR2 YYREEE (reference sequence). CDR3 nucleotides: TGTGCCAGCAGCCGGAGGCTTGGGACTACAGGCAATGAGCAGTTCTTC. This translates into CASSRRLGTTGNEQFF.

V usage is TRBV10-3 and J usage is TRBJ1-5; D may be TRBD1 (6 bases). CDR3 length equals 16 residues. V gave up 3 bases and J gave up 1 base, with 13 bases separating them. CDR1 and CDR2 (germline): ENHRY, SYGVKD. The CDR3, as DNA: TGTGCCATCAGTGACGGGCTCCAGGGGAGCAATCAGCCCCAGCATTTT. This encodes CAISDGLQGSNQPQHF.

This clone came up once. The rearrangement uses TRBV30 and TRBJ2-7; 7 bases map to TRBD1. Germline CDR1 reads GTSNPN; CDR2 reads SVGIG (reference sequence). With 5 bases clipped from V and 9 bases from J, the junction kept 16 bases outside the gene matches. The CDR3 has 14 amino acids. CDR3 nucleotide sequence: TGTGCCTGGGCCCTGACCCGACAGGGCCAAGGGCAGTACTTC. Its protein is CAWALTRQGQGQYF.

This clone appeared once. The chain carries TRBV5-1 and TRBJ2-3, with 9 bases lining up with TRBD2. CDR1 and CDR2 (germline): SGHRS, YFSETQ. V shed 3 bases, J shed 0 bases, and the junction held 2 bases outside the gene matches. The CDR3 extends over 15 amino acids. CDR3 sequence: CASSSTSGSTDTQYF. In DNA form, the CDR3 reads TGCGCCAGCAGCTCTACTAGCGGGAGCACAGATACGCAGTATTTT. Looking up the rest from reference TRBV5-1 and TRBJ2-3 gives the full variable domain: KAGVTQTPRYLIKTRGQQVTLSCSPISGHRSVSWYQQTPGQGLQFLFEYFSETQRNKGNFPGRFSGRQFSNSRSEMNVSTLELGDSALYLCASSSTSGSTDTQYFGPGTRLTVL.

J is TRBJ1-3 and V is TRBV5-1, with D perhaps matching TRBD1 (6 bases). CDR1 and CDR2 from the germline V gene are SGHRS and YFSETQ. This CDR3 is built from 13 residues. Trimming took off 4 bases at V and 8 bases at J, with 13 bases between the two ends. The CDR3: CASSPTGLDTIYF. The CDR3 bases are TGCGCCAGCAGCCCGACAGGATTGGACACCATATATTTT.

This clone was detected only once. Different DNA sequences within this sample yield the same CDR3. The chain joins TRBV28 to TRBJ1-2; D may be TRBD1 (6 bases). The germline V gene has CDR1 MDHEN and CDR2 SYDVKM. There are 14 residues in the CDR3. Trimming shortened V by 2 bases and J by 9 bases, and 16 bases separated the two germline ends. CDR3 nucleotides: TGTGCCAGCAGTTTACCGCAACAGGGCTCGAGCTACACCTTC. It encodes CASSLPQQGSSYTF.

J is TRBJ2-1 and V is TRBV6-5; perhaps TRBD1 as D (5 bases). This CDR3 has 14 amino acids. The V and J ends lost 10 bases and 4 bases respectively, with 17 bases between them. The germline V gene encodes CDR1 MNHEY and CDR2 SVGAGI. CDR3 in DNA: TGTGCCACCGCCTTAGACAGATTATACAATGAGCAGTTCTTC. Protein product: CATALDRLYNEQFF.

CDR3 sequence reads: CASSVRQAGGQETQYF. CDR3 DNA sequence: TGTGCCAGCAGCGTAAGACAGGCGGGGGGTCAAGAGACCCAGTACTTC. The chain couples TRBV9 to TRBJ2-5, with TRBD2 matching 8 bases. The J segment lost 2 bases and the V segment lost 1 base, leaving 7 bases of the junction unmatched. The germline V gene has CDR1 SGDLS and CDR2 YYNGEE. The CDR3 length is 16 residues.

This clone came up a few times. The chain employs TRBV2 and TRBJ2-1; 8 positions match TRBD2. CDR3 size: 14 residues. CDR1 is SNHLY, CDR2 FYNNEI, per germline. The ends lost 4 bases at V and 6 bases at J; junction bases unmatched: 5. The CDR3 reads CASSVGGGTNEQFF. The CDR3 nucleotides are TGTGCCAGCAGTGTGGGCGGGGGGACCAATGAGCAGTTCTTC.

This clone appeared once. As DNA, the CDR3 is TGTGCCATCAGTGATGGGGGGAAGGGCAATCAGCCCCAGCATTTT. Amino acid sequence: CAISDGGKGNQPQHF. This sequence joins TRBV10-3 and TRBJ1-5; a weak D match, TRBD1 (5 bases). This CDR3 region has 15 residues. Germline V gene data show CDR1 as ENHRY and CDR2 as SYGVKD. Trimming shortened V by 3 bases and J by 2 bases, and 11 bases separated the two germline ends.

The V call is TRBV28, the J call TRBJ2-7; TRBD2 matches at 11 bases. Germline CDR1 and CDR2: MDHEN and SYDVKM. This CDR3 comprises 15 residues. The V segment lost 8 bases and the J segment 3 bases; nucleotides outside the gene matches: 9. The chain's CDR3 is CASQRGLAGVYEQYF. CDR3 nucleotides: TGTGCCAGCCAAAGAGGACTAGCGGGCGTCTACGAGCAGTACTTC. The full variable domain, in which reference TRBV28 and TRBJ2-7 provide the parts outside the CDR3, is DVKVTQSSRYLVKRTGEKVFLECVQDMDHENMFWYRQDPGLGLRLIYFSYDVKMKEKGDIPEGYSVSREKKERFSLILESASTNQTSMYLCASQRGLAGVYEQYFGPGTRLTVT.

The chain employs TRBV30 and TRBJ1-2, with no clear D. Germline-derived CDR1 and CDR2 are GTSNPN and SVGIG (reference sequence). The CDR3 has 14 residues. V was pared by 5 bases and J by 3 bases, with 16 bases between. CDR3 region: CAWENIREDYGYTF. The CDR3 DNA is TGTGCCTGGGAGAATATCCGGGAGGACTATGGCTACACCTTC.